The 8 T cell receptor beta chains below all came from one sample that was sequenced in a study of brain T cells in children with intractable seizures (dated by TCRdb to the early 2020s). Sample time point, as interpreted from the label and publication: blood from clinic visit 5 months post-surgery; TSC patient then seizure free. The library was obtained by the immunoSEQ multiplex PCR assay. Imported from immuneACCESS, the table was reduced by TCRdb to in-frame sequences with V and J called. These copies leave out some clones; in studies compared against another copy, an unresolved V gene accounts for under half, and the cause of the remainder is not known. The sample table holds a few hundred thousand clones, of which about 93% were seen once. The top ten clonotypes cover 5.7% of the sample. Specimen: peripheral blood, collected more than 4 months after surgery. The receptors come from a boy in the first two years of life with tuberous sclerosis and intractable seizures.

The V and J genes are TRBV18 and TRBJ2-3, with D possibly TRBD1 on 5 matching bases. The ends were cut back, 3 bases at V and 3 bases at J, with 16 bases in the middle. This CDR3 has 16 amino acids. From germline, CDR1 is KGHSH and CDR2 LQKENI. Written as DNA, the CDR3 is TGTGCCAGCTCACCCGTCAGGGTAAAGGGGACAGATACGCAGTATTTT. It is translated as CASSPVRVKGTDTQYF.

The chain uses TRBV5-1 and TRBJ2-7; the D gene is possibly TRBD1 (5 bases). The CDR3 is made up of 13 amino acids. V was trimmed by 6 bases and J by 4 bases, leaving 14 bases between them. Germline assignment: CDR1 SGHRS and CDR2 YFSETQ. CDR3 in amino acids: CASTPGPGYEQYF. The DNA for the CDR3 is TGCGCCAGCACCCCTGGTCCAGGGTACGAGCAGTACTTC.

The DNA for the CDR3 is TGTGCCAGCAGTTTTTCCGTGAACACCGGGGAGCTGTTTTTT. It yields the protein CASSFSVNTGELFF. The chain is built from TRBV27 and TRBJ2-2; D is unclear. The CDR3 is made up of 14 amino acids. Germline-derived CDR1 and CDR2 are MNHEY and SMNVEV (reference sequence). V lost 3 bases to trimming and J lost 1 base, with 6 bases between them.

The J gene is TRBJ1-4, the V gene TRBV4-1; D possibly corresponds to TRBD1 (6 bases). CDR3 length: 16 residues. Germline V gene sequence: CDR1 MGHRA, CDR2 YSYEKL. The germline V and J ends were trimmed by 3 bases and 8 bases, with 19 bases remaining between them. The CDR3 sequence: CASSHPIQGLGEKLFF. The CDR3 nucleotides read TGCGCCAGCAGCCACCCCATACAGGGTTTGGGCGAAAAACTGTTTTTT.

This clone showed up just once. This rearrangement joins TRBV29-1 to TRBJ2-3; D unresolved. Germline V gives CDR1 SQVTM, CDR2 ANQGSEA. Trimming removed 4 bases from V and 0 bases from J, with 11 bases in between. The CDR3 sequence is 14 residues long. CDR3 in amino acids: CSVVGGVSTDTQYF. DNA for the CDR3: TGCAGCGTTGTAGGCGGAGTCAGCACAGATACGCAGTATTTT.

V gene TRBV18 combines with J gene TRBJ2-1; 15 positions match TRBD2. Germline CDR1 is KGHSH and CDR2 is LQKENI. CDR3 length: 15 residues. The J segment lost 8 bases and the V segment lost 6 bases, leaving 5 bases of the junction unmatched. The CDR3 protein is CASSSGLAGGYEQFF. In DNA, the CDR3 is TGTGCCAGCTCCTCCGGACTAGCGGGAGGGTATGAGCAGTTCTTC.

The rearrangement links TRBV5-4 to TRBJ1-1, with a tentative D call TRBD1 (5 bases). The germline V gene encodes CDR1 SGHNT and CDR2 YYREEE (reference sequence). This CDR3 spans 17 amino acids. Trimming left V 0 bases short and J 1 base short, with 16 bases between. The CDR3 reads CASSLGGGRGQNTEAFF. The CDR3 nucleotides are TGTGCCAGCAGCTTGGGGGGCGGGAGGGGCCAGAACACTGAAGCTTTCTTT.

The chain carries TRBV12-5 and TRBJ2-1; D call uncertain. The CDR3 consists of 13 residues. In germline, CDR1 is LGHNT, CDR2 FRNRAP. V gave up 7 bases and J gave up 6 bases, with 13 bases separating them. CDR3 amino acids: CASAPNMGNEQFF. The DNA of the CDR3 is TGTGCTAGTGCCCCCAATATGGGCAATGAGCAGTTCTTC.